A single sample is the source of the 26 T cell receptor beta chains below, sequenced in a study of shared clonotypes between healthy human individuals. Profiled with immunoSEQ multiplex PCR; TCRdb holds only in-frame clones, not every one. The repertoire holds some 2,400,000 clones, approximately 94% seen once, with roughly 0.13% in the top ten. Sequencing was performed on naive CD4+ T cells sorted from blood. Subset denoted: CD45RA+ positively selected. Receptors were obtained from a man younger than 35 in good health.

The chain has TRBV15 and TRBJ2-1, with D maybe TRBD2 (6 bases). The CDR3 covers 17 residues. Germline V gives CDR1 LNHNV, CDR2 YYDKDF (reference sequence). V was trimmed by 0 bases and J by 2 bases, leaving 14 bases between them. The CDR3 spells CATSRDLRGTPYNEQFF. CDR3 sequence (DNA): TGTGCCACCAGCAGAGACTTACGCGGGACTCCCTACAATGAGCAGTTCTTC.

The sample holds one count of this clone. This chain connects TRBV29-1 to TRBJ2-3; the D gene is possibly TRBD2 (5 bases). Germline-derived CDR1 and CDR2 are SQVTM and ANQGSEA. Trimming shortened V by 4 bases and J by 0 bases, and 11 bases separated the two germline ends. CDR3 length: 14 residues. CDR3 loop: CSVAPDSSTDTQYF. CDR3 sequence (DNA): TGCAGCGTTGCCCCGGACTCTAGCACAGATACGCAGTATTTT.

This chain joins TRBV4-3 and TRBJ1-6; D not certain. The CDR3 contains 15 residues. Per the germline V gene, CDR1 is LGHNA and CDR2 is YSLEER. The V and J ends lost 4 bases and 3 bases respectively, with 10 bases between them. The CDR3 DNA reads TGCGCCAGCAGCCGGATTGGGAGCTATAATTCACCCCTCCACTTT. Protein: CASSRIGSYNSPLHF.

The chain is built from TRBV19 and TRBJ2-5; perhaps TRBD2 as D (5 bases). Trimming removed 6 bases at V and 1 base at J, with 9 bases between. Germline lookup yields CDR1 LNHDA and CDR2 SQIVND (reference sequence). This CDR3 has 13 residues. The CDR3 sequence: CASRAEGQETQYF. For the CDR3, the DNA is TGTGCCAGTAGAGCCGAGGGCCAAGAGACCCAGTACTTC.

The rearrangement uses TRBV18 and TRBJ1-5; TRBD1 aligns across 8 bases. Germline V gene lookup returns CDR1 KGHSH and CDR2 LQKENI. The V and J ends lost 4 bases and 1 base, in that order; junction bases with no gene match: 6. This CDR3 has 16 amino acids. The CDR3 protein is CASSRQGSSSNQPQHF. The CDR3 DNA reads as TGTGCCAGCTCACGACAGGGGAGTTCGAGCAATCAGCCCCAGCATTTT. Drawing the rest from reference TRBV18 and TRBJ1-5, the complete variable domain is NAGVMQNPRHLVRRRGQEARLRCSPMKGHSHVYWYRQLPEEGLKFMVYLQKENIIDESGMPKERFSAEFPKEGPSILRIQQVVRGDSAAYFCASSRQGSSSNQPQHFGDGTRLSIL.

The genes are TRBV2 and TRBJ1-2, with 8 bases that match TRBD1. V gave up 6 bases and J gave up 8 bases; unmatched junction bases: 5. Germline loops: CDR1 SNHLY, CDR2 FYNNEI. This CDR3 is 12 amino acids long. The CDR3 bases are TGTGCCAGCAGCCCGACAGGGGTAGGCTACACCTTC. Protein product: CASSPTGVGYTF.

This rearrangement joins TRBV28 to TRBJ2-3; D uncertain. V was pared by 7 bases and J by 7 bases, with 9 bases between. The CDR3 runs 11 residues. CDR1 and CDR2 (germline): MDHEN, SYDVKM. CDR3 sequence (DNA): TGTGCCAGCATGTCGAGGAATACGCAGTATTTT. Its translation: CASMSRNTQYF.

The rearrangement uses TRBV10-1 and TRBJ2-5, with 10 bases that match TRBD2. The CDR3 covers 15 residues. V shed 3 bases, J shed 4 bases, and the junction held 5 bases outside the gene matches. Looked up from germline, CDR1 is WNHNN and CDR2 is SYGVQD (reference sequence). This CDR3 reads CASSDGSGGSETQYF. CDR3 in DNA: TGCGCCAGCAGTGACGGTAGCGGGGGGTCAGAGACCCAGTACTTC.

V gene TRBV20-1 combines with J gene TRBJ2-3; D not certain. The CDR3 runs to 10 residues. Germline loops: CDR1 DFQATT, CDR2 SNEGSKA (reference sequence). The CDR3 coding sequence is TGCACCCTTTCTCCAGATACGCAGTATTTT. Its translation is CTLSPDTQYF.

The genes are TRBV7-2 and TRBJ1-2, with 7 bases that match TRBD1. Per germline, CDR1 SGHTA and CDR2 FQGNSA. The CDR3 length is 16 residues. With V trimmed by 1 base and J by 4 bases, 9 bases remained unmatched. CDR3 region: CASSLEGSGQLYGYTF. CDR3 nucleotide sequence: TGTGCCAGCAGCTTAGAGGGTTCGGGACAGCTCTATGGCTACACCTTC.

The chain is built from TRBV10-1 and TRBJ1-1; D remains unclear. Germline CDR1 is WNHNN and CDR2 is SYGVQD (reference sequence). The CDR3 contains 14 residues. V was pared by 11 bases and J by 1 base, with 17 bases between. This chain's CDR3 is CAGTFHSGNTEAFF. For the CDR3, the DNA is TGCGCCGGAACGTTTCATTCCGGGAACACTGAAGCTTTCTTT.

This chain uses TRBV30 with TRBJ2-3; 14 bases map to TRBD2. CDR1 and CDR2 from the germline V gene are GTSNPN and SVGIG (reference sequence). The ends lost 2 bases at V and 8 bases at J; junction bases unmatched: 18. CDR3 length equals 19 residues. The CDR3: CAWSPSLFGTSGRSGTQYF. CDR3 bases: TGTGCCTGGAGTCCCAGCCTTTTCGGGACTAGCGGGAGAAGCGGTACGCAGTATTTT.

As to this clone: The same CDR3 is also encoded by other DNA sequences in this sample. The chain uses TRBV30 and TRBJ1-6; D call uncertain. V lost 2 bases, J lost 7 bases, and 6 bases lay in between. Germline CDR1 reads GTSNPN; CDR2 reads SVGIG (reference sequence). The CDR3 is made up of 12 amino acids. The DNA for the CDR3 is TGTGCCTGGAGTAGAGCCAATTCACCCCTCCACTTT. The encoded protein is CAWSRANSPLHF.

This chain uses TRBV5-1 with TRBJ1-6; no firm D call. Germline CDR1 reads SGHRS; CDR2 reads YFSETQ. This CDR3 spans 14 amino acids. V gave up 6 bases and J gave up 7 bases, with 14 bases separating them. The CDR3 loop reads CASTPDGVNSPLHF. The CDR3 nucleotides read TGCGCCAGCACCCCGGACGGGGTAAATTCACCCCTCCACTTT.

As concerns this clone: Germline is not matched at one junction end, which may reflect a read error. Other nucleotide sequences in the sample specify the same CDR3. The rearrangement joins TRBV2 to TRBJ1-1; D is possibly TRBD1 (5 bases). The CDR3 totals 13 residues. Germline V gene data show CDR1 as SNHLY and CDR2 as FYNNEI. The CDR3 reads CASREDRNTEAFF. The CDR3 coding sequence is TGTGCCAGCAGAGAAGACAGGAACACTGAAGCTTTCTTT.

This chain connects TRBV6-5 to TRBJ2-7; 7 nucleotides line up with TRBD1. CDR1 is MNHEY, CDR2 SVGAGI, per germline. The CDR3 spans 15 residues. V gave up 2 bases and J gave up 2 bases; unmatched junction bases: 6. For the CDR3, the DNA is TGTGCCAGCAGTTACGCACAGGGGCCTCCCTACGAGCAGTACTTC. Encoded protein: CASSYAQGPPYEQYF.

V gene TRBV7-2 combines with J gene TRBJ2-7; no clear D. The CDR3 consists of 17 residues. V shed 1 base and J shed 2 bases, with 18 bases lying between them. Germline CDR1 SGHTA, CDR2 FQGNSA. The CDR3 coding sequence is TGTGCCAGCAGCTTAGGTGTTCGGTTAACTGGGGCCTACGAGCAGTACTTC. This gives the protein CASSLGVRLTGAYEQYF.

This chain connects TRBV30 to TRBJ2-6, with no clear D. Germline assignment: CDR1 GTSNPN and CDR2 SVGIG (reference sequence). Trimming stripped 3 bases from V and 2 bases from J, with 11 bases between. The CDR3 length is 15 residues. The DNA for the CDR3 is TGTGCCTGGAGGGCAGTCACGGCTGGGGCCAACGTCCTGACTTTC. It codes for CAWRAVTAGANVLTF.

CDR3 loop: CASSGLAGGIYNEQFF. The CDR3 DNA reads as TGCGCCAGCAGCGGCCTAGCGGGAGGGATCTACAATGAGCAGTTCTTC. The gene calls are TRBV5-1 and TRBJ2-1, with 12 bases lining up with TRBD2. The CDR3 covers 16 residues. CDR1 and CDR2 from the germline V gene are SGHRS and YFSETQ. The V and J ends lost 4 bases and 3 bases, in that order; junction bases with no gene match: 5.

CDR3 DNA: TGTGCCAGCAGTTACGTTGGAGGGCCGTCGGTTGGCTACACCTTC. It yields the protein CASSYVGGPSVGYTF. The chain combines TRBV6-5 with TRBJ1-2, with D uncertain. The CDR3 covers 15 residues. Per the germline V gene, CDR1 is MNHEY and CDR2 is SVGAGI. The V end was cut by 2 bases, the J end by 7 bases, with 17 bases between.

This clone was found once. Other DNA sequences in this specimen translate into the identical CDR3. V gene TRBV4-3 combines with J gene TRBJ2-1; D not certain. The CDR3 has 15 residues. V was shortened by 0 bases and J by 0 bases, with 6 bases between the two germline ends. The germline V gene encodes CDR1 LGHNA and CDR2 YSLEER. CDR3 in DNA: TGCGCCAGCAGCCAAGATTCGAGCTCCTACAATGAGCAGTTCTTC. Amino acid sequence: CASSQDSSSYNEQFF.

V gene TRBV6-4 combines with J gene TRBJ1-6, with TRBD1 as a possible D gene (5 bases). The germline V gene has CDR1 MRHNA and CDR2 SNTAGT. V was pared by 2 bases and J by 5 bases, with 10 bases between. The CDR3 runs to 15 residues. CDR3 in amino acids: CASSDHRGNNSPLHF. CDR3 nucleotides: TGTGCCAGCAGTGACCACCGGGGGAATAATTCACCCCTCCACTTT.

The chain links TRBV29-1 to TRBJ2-1; TRBD1 matches at 10 bases. Germline loops: CDR1 SQVTM, CDR2 ANQGSEA. The CDR3 is 14 amino acids. The junction had 8 bases not matched to a gene; V was cut back by 7 bases and J by 5 bases. CDR3: CSGRTGTGDNEQFF. The CDR3, as DNA: TGCAGCGGGCGAACCGGGACAGGGGACAATGAGCAGTTCTTC.

The chain uses TRBV30 and TRBJ1-2; no reliable D call. Trimming left V 4 bases short and J 7 bases short, with 19 bases between. This CDR3 contains 14 residues. Germline CDR1 reads GTSNPN; CDR2 reads SVGIG (reference sequence). CDR3 DNA: TGTGCCTGGATCCGAATTAGGACGGGCGGTGGCTACACCTTC. Amino acid sequence: CAWIRIRTGGGYTF.

With regard to this clone: The same CDR3 is also encoded by other DNA sequences in this sample. This chain joins TRBV5-1 and TRBJ2-2; the D gene is possibly TRBD2 (5 bases). The germline V gene encodes CDR1 SGHRS and CDR2 YFSETQ. The CDR3 is made up of 15 amino acids. Trimming cost V 1 base and J 0 bases, with 7 bases left between them. For the CDR3, the DNA is TGCGCCAGCAGCTTGACCGGGGCGAACACCGGGGAGCTGTTTTTT. Translated: CASSLTGANTGELFF. The variable domain in full, completed from reference TRBV5-1 and TRBJ2-2, reads KAGVTQTPRYLIKTRGQQVTLSCSPISGHRSVSWYQQTPGQGLQFLFEYFSETQRNKGNFPGRFSGRQFSNSRSEMNVSTLELGDSALYLCASSLTGANTGELFFGEGSRLTVL.

This clone was picked up one time. V gene TRBV5-1 combines with J gene TRBJ2-2; D is possibly TRBD2 (6 bases). In germline, CDR1 is SGHRS, CDR2 YFSETQ. V lost 4 bases and J 4 bases, leaving 11 bases between the germline ends. The CDR3 contains 14 residues. DNA for the CDR3: TGCGCCAGCAGCGAGGGACTCTCCACCGGGGAGCTGTTTTTT. Amino acids: CASSEGLSTGELFF.